This paragraph reports one T cell receptor (beta chain). The antigen remains unidentified. This specimen comes from a study of persistence of HIV-infected CD4 T cells. As for the study in general: Donors were ART-treated; their CMV- and Gag-responding CD4+ T cells were isolated. Regarding the study as a whole: Degenerate expanded CDR3beta sequences were enriched among CMV- and Gag-responding cells.

This was the immunoSEQ version 4 assay in survey mode. Method: immunoSEQ multiplex PCR; TCRdb's copy keeps in-frame clones and lacks some. Here the sample spans tens of thousands of clones, roughly 82% being singletons. Cells were stimulated with CMV-infected fibroblast lysates at approximately 10 ug/mL. Memory cells lacking CD40L and CD69 with high CD45RO were sorted. Before stimulation, PBMCs underwent CD8+ T cell depletion. V lost 7 bases, J lost 2 bases, and 4 bases stayed unmatched. The CDR3 has 15 residues. Germline V gives CDR1 KGHDR, CDR2 SFDVKD. The source is an adult woman with HIV who was CMV-seropositive. The chain couples TRBV24-1 to TRBJ1-5, with TRBD1 identical over 10 bases. The sequencing here drew on CD4+ T cells sorted from PBMCs after 18-hour stimulation, taken from a patient who received antiretroviral therapy. In DNA, the CDR3 is TGTGCCACCAGCCGGACAGGGGGGGGCAATCAGCCCCAGCATTTT. It codes for CATSRTGGGNQPQHF.